The TCR beta chain described here comes from a study of cytomegalovirus exposure and HLA in healthy donors. General study points: In terms of immune exposure information, only CMV serostatus was available. Segments of the TCR beta V type were, in most cases, productive about 87% or about 30% of the time in an earlier analysis.

This CDR3 spans 14 amino acids. Germline assignment: CDR1 SEHNR and CDR2 FQNEAQ (reference sequence). With 4 bases removed from V and 4 bases from J, the gap between germline ends came to 13 bases. Despite likely unrecorded immune exposures, the donors were nominally healthy at the time of sampling. PCR amplification relied on 60 Vbeta primers (plus 13 Jbeta primers). Method: immunoSEQ multiplex PCR; TCRdb's copy keeps in-frame clones and lacks some. In the table there are 200,000 to 250,000 clones, more than 85% of which are singletons. About this clone: Antigen: not known.

Sequenced: PBMCs. This TCR was recovered from a woman aged 18 to 35 in good health and CMV-seronegative. The chain recombines TRBV7-9 with TRBJ1-2; D is ambiguous. The CDR3: CASSSPTVLYGYTF. CDR3 sequence (DNA): TGTGCCAGCAGCTCCCCGACTGTACTCTATGGCTACACCTTC.